This T cell receptor beta chain was recorded in a study of PD-1 blockade in classical Hodgkin lymphoma. Repertoires were generated with immunoSEQ multiplex PCR, while TCRdb's copy carries only in-frame clones and drops some. The sample contains about 10,000 clones, 76% of which appear only once. The V segment lost 4 bases and the J segment 0 bases; nucleotides outside the gene matches: 6. Per germline, CDR1 SGHRS and CDR2 YFSETQ. CDR3 length: 15 residues. Brentuximab vedotin exposure varied, and every patient relapsed after autologous stem cell transplantation. Complete response, partial response or progressive disease made up the best responses.

The sequences come from peripheral blood mononuclear cells (PBMCs), collected at baseline. The chain links TRBV5-1 to TRBJ1-1, with 7 bases that match TRBD1. This TCR was sampled from a human donor with classical Hodgkin lymphoma. The CDR3 loop reads CASSPRQGLNTEAFF. CDR3 bases: TGCGCCAGCAGCCCCAGACAGGGATTGAACACTGAAGCTTTCTTT.